This T cell receptor (beta chain) stems from a study of blood T cell repertoires in COVID-19. About the study: There were acute and convalescent COVID-19 samples, and they came from the United States, Italy and Spain. Sample material is recorded as cDNA or gDNA derived from T cells, B-cell-depleted T cells, or PBMCs.

After removal of 7 bases from V and 5 bases from J, the junction contained 9 bases not matched to a gene. The germline V gene has CDR1 LNHDA and CDR2 SQIVND (reference sequence). The CDR3 spans 15 residues. In the authors' workflow: Reference gene primer amplification yielded estimated nucleated cell counts. The table came from immunoSEQ multiplex PCR; TCRdb's copy has only in-frame clones and leaves some out. The D gene and trimming were derived from the DNA, and the V and J assignments and clone size from that table. The table has tens of thousands of clones, about 81% seen once. The sequenced sample was peripheral blood. The chain carries TRBV19 and TRBJ2-3; TRBD2 agrees at 10 bases. The receptor's source is a human donor in a cohort sampled during active COVID-19. For the CDR3, the DNA is TGTGCCAGTAACAAACTAGCGGGGTCAGGAGATACGCAGTATTTT. The encoded protein is CASNKLAGSGDTQYF.